This TCR beta chain was retrieved from a study of blood T cells in healthy people across ages. Study findings and constraints: More naive CD4+ cells and higher diversity were found in long-lived than in aged donors.

Then a second PCR, running roughly 7 to 11 cycles, was carried out with a sample-barcoded 5' primer and a J-beta primer mix. One entry per CDR3 protein results from TCRdb running MiXCR on the 5' RACE reads. The top ten hold roughly 23% of the sample, which has some 1.8 million distinct CDR3 sequences, 35% to 50% seen once. In this sample, this clonotype turned up a few times. Its antigen is currently unknown. V was shortened by 6 bases and J by 4 bases, with 15 bases between the two germline ends. The CDR3 totals 14 residues. The J gene is TRBJ2-5, the V gene TRBV12-3 or TRBV12-4; possible D gene TRBD2, 6 bases. The sequenced sample consisted of blood. The receptor comes from a human donor in good health. This chain's CDR3 is CASRRDSLGETQYF. In DNA, the CDR3 is TGTGCCAGCAGAAGGGACTCTCTAGGAGAGACCCAGTACTTC.